A single sample is the source of the 8 T cell receptor beta chains below, sequenced in a study of response to subunit inactivated influenza vaccine. MiXCR was run by TCRdb on the RT-PCR reads, yielding one entry per CDR3 protein. This sample has about 520,000 distinct CDR3 sequences, with approximately 7.7% found just once. Here the sequenced sample was PBMCs from blood, taken roughly 24 months after vaccination. These receptors were obtained from a man aged 45-69 years who received an inactivated influenza vaccine.

The J gene is TRBJ1-2, the V gene TRBV7-9; D is ambiguous. CDR1 is SEHNR and CDR2 is FQNEAQ in the germline V gene (reference sequence). The CDR3 consists of 11 residues. CDR3 in DNA: TGTGTCGTGCGGGGAACCTATGGCTACACCTTC. Protein product: CVVRGTYGYTF.

This clonotype was seen repeatedly, ten times or more. This chain connects TRBV12-3 or TRBV12-4 to TRBJ2-1, with D possibly matching TRBD1 (5 bases). The CDR3 extends over 12 amino acids. Trimming pared 5 bases from V and 7 bases from J, leaving 9 bases between. This chain's CDR3 is CASSPNRNEQFF. CDR3 nucleotides: TGTGCCAGCAGTCCCAACAGGAATGAGCAGTTCTTC.

The chain couples TRBV28 to TRBJ2-1, with TRBD2 matching 12 bases. J was trimmed by 1 base and V by 5 bases; bases with no gene match: 6. Germline V CDR1 and CDR2: MDHEN, SYDVKM. CDR3 length equals 17 residues. For the CDR3, the DNA is TGTGCCAGCAGTGGCCGGCTAGCGGGAGGGTCCTACAATGAGCAGTTCTTC. Amino acid sequence: CASSGRLAGGSYNEQFF.

The chain carries TRBV4-2 and TRBJ2-1, with D tentatively TRBD2 (6 bases). Looked up from germline, CDR1 is LGHNA and CDR2 is YNFKEQ. The CDR3 contains 15 residues. The V end lost 1 base, the J end lost 1 base, and 8 bases lay between the germline ends. CDR3 protein: CASSQVGTSYNEQFF. The DNA for the CDR3 is TGTGCCAGCAGCCAAGTTGGGACTTCCTACAATGAGCAGTTCTTC.

The chain uses TRBV7-8 and TRBJ1-2; 10 positions agree with TRBD1. CDR1 is SGHVS and CDR2 is FQNEAQ in the germline V gene. V lost 5 bases and J lost 8; bases outside the gene matches: 11. The CDR3 contains 15 residues. In DNA form, the CDR3 reads TGTGCCAGCAGCGCCCGACAGGGGGCGTTCGGCGGCTACACCTTC. Its protein product is CASSARQGAFGGYTF.

This clonotype was counted at least ten times. This sequence joins TRBV29-1 and TRBJ2-7; TRBD1 matches at 7 bases. The CDR3 covers 12 residues. The germline gives CDR1 SQVTM, CDR2 ANQGSEA. J lost 3 bases, V lost 1 base, and 0 bases had no gene match. The CDR3 nucleotides are TGCAGCGTTGAAGGGACAGGCTACGAGCAGTACTTC. This codes for CSVEGTGYEQYF.

Many counts were recorded for this clonotype. V gene TRBV29-1 combines with J gene TRBJ1-2; 7 bases fit TRBD1. The J segment lost 7 bases and the V segment lost 0 bases, leaving 8 bases of the junction unmatched. The CDR3 runs 14 residues. The germline V gene encodes CDR1 SQVTM and CDR2 ANQGSEA. This CDR3 reads CSVEEGETGSGYTF. CDR3 bases: TGCAGCGTTGAAGAGGGGGAGACAGGGAGTGGCTACACCTTC.

The V and J genes are TRBV10-3 and TRBJ2-5; TRBD1 aligns across 12 bases. The trim removed 6 bases at V and 5 bases at J, leaving 4 bases unmatched. The CDR3 totals 14 residues. The germline V gene encodes CDR1 ENHRY and CDR2 SYGVKD. The CDR3 is CAIRGTGGDETQYF. The CDR3 DNA reads as TGTGCCATCAGGGGGACAGGGGGCGACGAGACCCAGTACTTC.